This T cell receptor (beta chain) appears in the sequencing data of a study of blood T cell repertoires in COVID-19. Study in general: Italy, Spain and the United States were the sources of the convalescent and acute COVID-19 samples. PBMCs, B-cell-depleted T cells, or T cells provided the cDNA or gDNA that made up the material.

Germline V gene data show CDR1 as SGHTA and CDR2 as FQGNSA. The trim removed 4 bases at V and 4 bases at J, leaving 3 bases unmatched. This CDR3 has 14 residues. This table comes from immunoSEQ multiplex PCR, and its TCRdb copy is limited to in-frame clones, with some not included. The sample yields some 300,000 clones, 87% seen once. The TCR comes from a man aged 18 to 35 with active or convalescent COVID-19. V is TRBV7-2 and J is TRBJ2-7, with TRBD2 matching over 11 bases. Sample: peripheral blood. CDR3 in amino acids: CASSSSSGGYEQYF. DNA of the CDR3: TGTGCCAGCAGCTCCTCTAGCGGGGGGTACGAGCAGTACTTC.